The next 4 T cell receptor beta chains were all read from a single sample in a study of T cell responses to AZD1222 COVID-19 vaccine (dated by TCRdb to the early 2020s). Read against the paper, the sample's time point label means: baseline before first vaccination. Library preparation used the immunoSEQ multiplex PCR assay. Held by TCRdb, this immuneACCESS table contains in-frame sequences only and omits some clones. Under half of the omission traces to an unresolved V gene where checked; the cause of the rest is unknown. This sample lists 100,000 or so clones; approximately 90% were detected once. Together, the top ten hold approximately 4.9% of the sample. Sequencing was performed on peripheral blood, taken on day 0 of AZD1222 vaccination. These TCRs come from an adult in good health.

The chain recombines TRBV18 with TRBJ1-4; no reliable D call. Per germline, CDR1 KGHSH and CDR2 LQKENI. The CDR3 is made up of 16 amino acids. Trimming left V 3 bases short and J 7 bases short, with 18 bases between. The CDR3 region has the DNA TGTGCCAGCTCACCCTTGGGGTCGGGGTACGGTGAAAAACTGTTTTTT. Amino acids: CASSPLGSGYGEKLFF.

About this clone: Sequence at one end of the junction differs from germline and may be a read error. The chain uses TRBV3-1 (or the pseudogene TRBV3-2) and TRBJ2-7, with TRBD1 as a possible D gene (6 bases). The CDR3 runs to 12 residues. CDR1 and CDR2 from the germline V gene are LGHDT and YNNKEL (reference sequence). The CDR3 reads CASSQDTSDSHF. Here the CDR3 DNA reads TGTGCCAGCAGCCAAGATACTTCGGACAGCCACTTC.

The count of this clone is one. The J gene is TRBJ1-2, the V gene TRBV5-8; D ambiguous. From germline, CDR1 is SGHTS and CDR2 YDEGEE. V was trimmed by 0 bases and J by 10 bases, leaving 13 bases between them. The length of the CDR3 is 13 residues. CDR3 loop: CASSLARTSFYTF. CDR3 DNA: TGTGCCAGCAGCTTGGCGAGGACCTCTTTCTACACCTTC.

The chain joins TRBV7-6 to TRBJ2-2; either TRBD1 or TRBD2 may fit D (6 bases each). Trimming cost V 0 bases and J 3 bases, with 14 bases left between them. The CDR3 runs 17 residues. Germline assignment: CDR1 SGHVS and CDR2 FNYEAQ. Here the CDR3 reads CASSLAGGGRDTGELFF. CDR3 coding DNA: TGTGCCAGCAGCTTAGCAGGAGGGGGTCGCGACACCGGGGAGCTGTTTTTT.